A selection of T cell receptor beta chains follows, all from one sample in a study of Ad26.COV2.S vaccination and SARS-CoV-2 variants. Produced via immunoSEQ multiplex PCR; TCRdb's table is partial and in-frame only. Found here are 350,000 to 500,000 clones, 89% of them singletons; the top ten hold about 2.4%. The material sequenced was peripheral blood, taken in a trial of Ad26.COV2.S vaccine versus placebo. These receptors were taken from a person aged 18-65 years who received the Ad26.COV2.S COVID-19 vaccine or a placebo. Both conserved end residues are part of each CDR3. Each record gives: V gene, J gene, D gene, clone size, CDR3 DNA, CDR3 protein. D genes are given only for firm matches. A clone size is listed for some rows: how often the clone was seen (once, few, many), or a class if it is expanded.

v_gene: TRBV6-5; j_gene: TRBJ1-6; d_gene: TRBD1; abundance: -; CDR3nt: TGTGCCAGCAGCCCGGGACAGGGCCCTTCACCCCTCCACTTT; CDR3aa: CASSPGQGPSPLHF
v_gene: TRBV10-3; j_gene: TRBJ2-7; d_gene: -; abundance: -; CDR3nt: TGTGCCATCATGGGGATCGGTAGGTACGAGCAGTACTTC; CDR3aa: CAIMGIGRYEQYF
v_gene: TRBV5-1; j_gene: TRBJ2-5; d_gene: TRBD1; abundance: once; CDR3nt: TGCGCCAGCAGCCGGGACAGGGTACAGGAGACCCAGTACTTC; CDR3aa: CASSRDRVQETQYF
v_gene: TRBV6-5; j_gene: TRBJ2-6; d_gene: -; abundance: few; CDR3nt: TGTGCCAGCAGTTACGTAGCTGGGGCCAACGTCCTGACTTTC; CDR3aa: CASSYVAGANVLTF
v_gene: TRBV5-1; j_gene: TRBJ2-2; d_gene: TRBD2; abundance: -; CDR3nt: TGCGCCAGCACCCCGACTAGCGGGGGGAGGGGAACCGGGGAGCTGTTTTTT; CDR3aa: CASTPTSGGRGTGELFF
v_gene: TRBV9; j_gene: TRBJ2-6; d_gene: -; abundance: -; CDR3nt: TGTGCCAGCAGCCCTCGCCTGTGGGCTGGGGCCAACGTCCTGACTTTC; CDR3aa: CASSPRLWAGANVLTF
v_gene: TRBV9; j_gene: TRBJ2-2; d_gene: -; abundance: -; CDR3nt: TGTGCCAGCGAGAGGGGGTACACCGGGGAGCTGTTTTTT; CDR3aa: CASERGYTGELFF
v_gene: TRBV3-1/TRBV3-2; j_gene: TRBJ2-1; d_gene: -; abundance: -; CDR3nt: TGTGCCAGCAGCCAAGTGCATGGATTTGGGATGGGCAATGAGCAGTTCTTC; CDR3aa: CASSQVHGFGMGNEQFF
v_gene: TRBV5-6; j_gene: TRBJ1-3; d_gene: -; abundance: -; CDR3nt: TGTGCCAGCAGCTGGGGAAACACCATATATTTT; CDR3aa: CASSWGNTIYF
v_gene: TRBV19; j_gene: TRBJ1-2; d_gene: -; abundance: -; CDR3nt: TGTGCCAGTAGTATAGGGGGGGGCGCCCACGGCTACACCTTC; CDR3aa: CASSIGGGAHGYTF
v_gene: TRBV6-6; j_gene: TRBJ2-6; d_gene: -; abundance: -; CDR3nt: TGTGCCAGCAGGCTAAGCTCTGGGGCCAACGTCCTGACTTTC; CDR3aa: CASRLSSGANVLTF
v_gene: TRBV7-8; j_gene: TRBJ1-2; d_gene: TRBD1; abundance: -; CDR3nt: TGTGCCAGCAGACCCGGGACAGGGGGTTATGGCTACACCTTC; CDR3aa: CASRPGTGGYGYTF
v_gene: TRBV7-9; j_gene: TRBJ2-1; d_gene: TRBD2; abundance: -; CDR3nt: TGTGCCAGCAGCTTATCCCGGGGCGGGAGCGGGGATGAGCAGTTCTTC; CDR3aa: CASSLSRGGSGDEQFF
v_gene: TRBV20-1; j_gene: TRBJ2-1; d_gene: -; abundance: -; CDR3nt: TGCAGTGCTAGTAGCGGCCCCTACAATGAGCAGTTCTTC; CDR3aa: CSASSGPYNEQFF
v_gene: TRBV5-4; j_gene: TRBJ1-3; d_gene: TRBD1; abundance: -; CDR3nt: TGTGCCAGCAGCTCGGGACAGGGGTCAAACACCATATATTTT; CDR3aa: CASSSGQGSNTIYF
v_gene: TRBV11-2; j_gene: TRBJ2-1; d_gene: TRBD2; abundance: -; CDR3nt: TGTGCCAGCAGCTCCTTGACTAGCGGGAAACTTTACAATGAGCAGTTCTTC; CDR3aa: CASSSLTSGKLYNEQFF
v_gene: TRBV3-1/TRBV3-2; j_gene: TRBJ2-1; d_gene: TRBD2; abundance: few; CDR3nt: TGTGCCAGCAGCCCCACTCCAAGCGGGGCATACAATGAGCAGTTCTTC; CDR3aa: CASSPTPSGAYNEQFF
v_gene: TRBV30; j_gene: TRBJ2-6; d_gene: TRBD2; abundance: -; CDR3nt: TGTGCCTGGAAGATGGCGGGAGTAGGGTCTCCTGGGGCCAACGTCCTGACTTTC; CDR3aa: CAWKMAGVGSPGANVLTF